This T cell receptor (beta chain) was identified in a study of T cells after yellow fever vaccination. This clonotype came up many times. One entry per CDR3 protein, called by TCRdb with MiXCR from the 5' RACE reads. The profile shows 250,000 or so distinct CDR3 sequences, around 3.5% of them singletons. This CDR3 spans 13 amino acids. The V end lost 5 bases, the J end lost 1 base, and 8 bases lay between the germline ends. The input for sequencing was PBMCs, taken 15 days after the yellow fever booster vaccination. The rearrangement links TRBV12-3 or TRBV12-4 to TRBJ1-1; D is unresolved. This clonotype was sampled from a man younger than 35 who received the YFV17D yellow fever vaccine. The CDR3 loop reads CASSVQENTEAFF. In DNA, the CDR3 is TGTGCCAGCAGTGTACAAGAGAACACTGAAGCTTTCTTT.